These T cell receptor beta chains were read from a single sample in a study of T cells in narcolepsy. Measured with immunoSEQ multiplex PCR; TCRdb has only the in-frame clones, and not every one. The table has some 10,000 clones, 70% seen once. The sample comprised CD45RA- memory CD8+ T cells from PBMCs. These receptor sequences come from a human donor with narcolepsy. Each CDR3 is given with its conserved first and last residue. The D gene is left open where the match is weak. Clone size is not always given. Where it is, it says once, few, many or a class for expanded clones.

j_call v_call clone_size d_call cdr3_nt cdr3_aa
TRBJ1-1 TRBV30 - TRBD1 TGTGCCTGGAGTGACAGGGGCTACACTGAAGCTTTCTTT CAWSDRGYTEAFF
TRBJ2-1 TRBV7-9 few - TGTGCCAGCAGTTCGCGACAGAATGAGCAGTTCTTC CASSSRQNEQFF
TRBJ2-7 TRBV27 few - TGTGCCAGCAGTTTCCGGGGACGCTACGAGCAGTACTTC CASSFRGRYEQYF
TRBJ2-7 TRBV7-3 - TRBD1 TGTGCCAGCAGCCCGGGACAGTTCTACGAGCAGTACTTC CASSPGQFYEQYF
TRBJ2-2 TRBV6-5 - - TGTGCCAGCAGTTACGGGCCTGCTAATACCGGGGAGCTGTTTTTT CASSYGPANTGELFF
TRBJ2-1 TRBV30 - - TGTGCCTGGAGTGTACAGTGGGGCAATGAGCAGTTCTTC CAWSVQWGNEQFF
TRBJ2-7 TRBV9 few - TGTGCCAGCAGCGTAGAAGCCTCCGACGAGCAGTACTTC CASSVEASDEQYF
TRBJ2-5 TRBV29-1 - TRBD1 TGCAGCGTTGAACAGGGGGCGGGAGAGACCCAGTACTTC CSVEQGAGETQYF
TRBJ1-4 TRBV28 large - TGTGCCAGCATTATGAAGAGGGGAACTAATGAAAAACTGTTTTTT CASIMKRGTNEKLFF
TRBJ2-3 TRBV6-5 - TRBD2 TGTGCCAGCAGACAACCCGGACTAGCAGATACGCAGTATTTT CASRQPGLADTQYF